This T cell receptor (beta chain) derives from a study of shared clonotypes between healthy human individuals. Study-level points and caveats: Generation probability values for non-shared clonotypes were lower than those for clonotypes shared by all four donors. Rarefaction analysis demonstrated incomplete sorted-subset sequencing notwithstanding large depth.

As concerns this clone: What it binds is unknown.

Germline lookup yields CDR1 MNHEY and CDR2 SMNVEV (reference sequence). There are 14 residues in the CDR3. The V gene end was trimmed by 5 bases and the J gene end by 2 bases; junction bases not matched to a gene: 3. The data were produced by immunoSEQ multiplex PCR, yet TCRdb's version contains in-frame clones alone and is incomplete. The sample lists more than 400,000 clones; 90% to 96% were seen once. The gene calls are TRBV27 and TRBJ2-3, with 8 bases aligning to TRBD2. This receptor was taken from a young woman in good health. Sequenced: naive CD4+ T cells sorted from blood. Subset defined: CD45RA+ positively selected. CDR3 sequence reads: CASSRAGATDTQYF. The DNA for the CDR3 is TGTGCCAGCAGTAGAGCGGGAGCCACAGATACGCAGTATTTT.